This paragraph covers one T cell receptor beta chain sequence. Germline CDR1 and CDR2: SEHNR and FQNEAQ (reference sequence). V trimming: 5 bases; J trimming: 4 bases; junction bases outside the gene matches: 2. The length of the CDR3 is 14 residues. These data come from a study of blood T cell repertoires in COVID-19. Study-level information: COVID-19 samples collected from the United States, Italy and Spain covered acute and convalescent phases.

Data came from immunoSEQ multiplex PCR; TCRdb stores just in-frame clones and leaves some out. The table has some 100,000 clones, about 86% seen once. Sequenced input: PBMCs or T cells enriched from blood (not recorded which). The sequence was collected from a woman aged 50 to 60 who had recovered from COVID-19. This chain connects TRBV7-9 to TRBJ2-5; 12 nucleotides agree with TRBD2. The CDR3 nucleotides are TGTGCCAGCAGCCAGACTAGCGGGGGAGAGACCCAGTACTTC. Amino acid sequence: CASSQTSGGETQYF.